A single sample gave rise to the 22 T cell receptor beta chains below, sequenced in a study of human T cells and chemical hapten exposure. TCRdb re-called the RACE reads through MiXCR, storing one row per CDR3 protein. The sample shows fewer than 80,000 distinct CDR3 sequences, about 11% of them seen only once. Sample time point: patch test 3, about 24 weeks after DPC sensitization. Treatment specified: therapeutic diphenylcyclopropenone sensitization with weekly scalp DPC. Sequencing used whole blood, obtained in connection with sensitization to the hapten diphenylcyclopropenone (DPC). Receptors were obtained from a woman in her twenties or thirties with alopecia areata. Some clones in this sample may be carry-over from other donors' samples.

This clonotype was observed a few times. The DNA of the CDR3 is TGCGCCAGCAGCTGGGGCGGGACTCGCGTATACAATGAGCAGTTCTTC. Translated: CASSWGGTRVYNEQFF. This chain joins TRBV5-1 and TRBJ2-1; a weak D match, TRBD2 (6 bases). V was cut by 3 bases and J by 4 bases, with 17 bases left in between. This CDR3 is built from 16 residues. CDR1 and CDR2 (germline): SGHRS, YFSETQ.

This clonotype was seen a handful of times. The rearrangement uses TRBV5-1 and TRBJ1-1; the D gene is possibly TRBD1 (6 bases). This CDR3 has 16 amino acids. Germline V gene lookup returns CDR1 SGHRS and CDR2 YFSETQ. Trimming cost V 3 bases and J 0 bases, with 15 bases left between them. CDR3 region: CASSSQNRDLNTEAFF. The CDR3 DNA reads TGCGCCAGCAGCTCTCAAAACAGGGATTTGAACACTGAAGCTTTCTTT.

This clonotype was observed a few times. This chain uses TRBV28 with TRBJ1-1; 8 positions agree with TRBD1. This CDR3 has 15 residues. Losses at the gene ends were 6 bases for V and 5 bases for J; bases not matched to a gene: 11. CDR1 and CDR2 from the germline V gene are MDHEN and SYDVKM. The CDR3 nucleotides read TGTGCCAGCAGACCCAGGACAGGGTATATGACTGAAGCTTTCTTT. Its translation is CASRPRTGYMTEAFF.

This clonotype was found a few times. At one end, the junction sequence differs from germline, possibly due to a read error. CDR3 sequence: CVSSEGSWTGSYNEQFF. The CDR3 bases are TGTGTCAGCAGCGAAGGGAGTTGGACAGGGTCTTACAATGAGCAGTTCTTC. The V call is TRBV6-2 or TRBV6-3, the J call TRBJ2-1, with 8 bases aligning to TRBD1. Germline CDR1 reads MNHEY; CDR2 reads SVGEGT. There are 17 residues in the CDR3.

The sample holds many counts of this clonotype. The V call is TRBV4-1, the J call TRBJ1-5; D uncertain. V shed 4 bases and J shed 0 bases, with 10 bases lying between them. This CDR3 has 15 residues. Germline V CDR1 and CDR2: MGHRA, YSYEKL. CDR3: CASSPQQNSNQPQHF. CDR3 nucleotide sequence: TGCGCCAGCAGCCCCCAACAGAATAGCAATCAGCCCCAGCATTTT.

The CDR3 DNA sequence: TGTGCCAGCAGCTTAAACAGGGGAAATGGCTACACCTTC. It yields the protein CASSLNRGNGYTF. This chain joins TRBV7-2 and TRBJ1-2, with 7 nucleotides matching TRBD1. The germline V gene encodes CDR1 SGHTA and CDR2 FQGNSA. After removal of 2 bases from V and 6 bases from J, the junction contained 3 bases not matched to a gene. The CDR3 has 13 amino acids.

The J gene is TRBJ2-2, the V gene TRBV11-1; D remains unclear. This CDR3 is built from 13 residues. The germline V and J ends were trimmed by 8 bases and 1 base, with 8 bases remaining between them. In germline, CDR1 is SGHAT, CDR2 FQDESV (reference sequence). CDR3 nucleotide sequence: TGTGCCAGCGAACTCAAGAACACCGGGGAGCTGTTTTTT. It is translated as CASELKNTGELFF.

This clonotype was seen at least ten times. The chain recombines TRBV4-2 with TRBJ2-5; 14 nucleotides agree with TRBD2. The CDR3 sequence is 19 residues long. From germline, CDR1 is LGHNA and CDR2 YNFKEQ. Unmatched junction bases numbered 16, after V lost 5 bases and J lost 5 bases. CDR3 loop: CASSARLAGGLTVVETQYF. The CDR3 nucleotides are TGTGCCAGCAGCGCCCGACTAGCGGGGGGGCTAACCGTTGTGGAGACCCAGTACTTC.

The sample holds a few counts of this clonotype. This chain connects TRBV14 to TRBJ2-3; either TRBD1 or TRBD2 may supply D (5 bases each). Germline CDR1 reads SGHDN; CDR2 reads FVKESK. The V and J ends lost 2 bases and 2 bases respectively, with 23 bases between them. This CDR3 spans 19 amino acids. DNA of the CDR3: TGTGCCAGCAGCCAACGGGACGGTGATGTCTTCGGCCACACAGATACGCAGTATTTT. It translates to CASSQRDGDVFGHTDTQYF.

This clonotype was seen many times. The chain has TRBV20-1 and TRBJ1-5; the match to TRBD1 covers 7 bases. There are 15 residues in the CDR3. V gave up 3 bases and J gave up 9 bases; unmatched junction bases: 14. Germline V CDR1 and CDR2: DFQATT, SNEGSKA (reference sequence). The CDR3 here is CSARGQLSRKGPQHF. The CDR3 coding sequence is TGCAGTGCTAGGGGACAGCTTTCGAGGAAAGGGCCCCAGCATTTT.

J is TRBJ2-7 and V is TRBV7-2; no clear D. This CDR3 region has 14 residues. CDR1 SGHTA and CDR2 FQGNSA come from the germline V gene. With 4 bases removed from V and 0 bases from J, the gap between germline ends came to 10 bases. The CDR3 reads CASSSPVSSYEQYF. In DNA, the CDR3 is TGTGCCAGCAGCTCGCCGGTGAGCTCCTACGAGCAGTACTTC.

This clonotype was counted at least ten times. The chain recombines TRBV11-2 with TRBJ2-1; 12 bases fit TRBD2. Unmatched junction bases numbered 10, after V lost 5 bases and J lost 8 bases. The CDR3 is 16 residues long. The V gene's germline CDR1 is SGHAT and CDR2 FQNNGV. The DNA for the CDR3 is TGTGCCAGCAGCGGACTAGCGGGGCCCCCGGGCCATGAGCAGTTCTTC. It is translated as CASSGLAGPPGHEQFF.

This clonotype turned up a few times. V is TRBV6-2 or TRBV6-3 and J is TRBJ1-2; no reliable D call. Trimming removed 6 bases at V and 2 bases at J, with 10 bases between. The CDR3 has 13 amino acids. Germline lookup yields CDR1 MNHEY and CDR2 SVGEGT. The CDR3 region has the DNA TGTGCCAGCAGACAAACGGGAAACTATGGCTACACCTTC. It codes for CASRQTGNYGYTF.

CDR3 nucleotides: TGTGTTACCCGGGGGGGGACTGAAGCTTTCTTT. This encodes CVTRGGTEAFF. The chain is built from TRBV27 and TRBJ1-1; D possibly corresponds to TRBD1 (5 bases). The CDR3 length is 11 residues. Germline loops: CDR1 MNHEY, CDR2 SMNVEV (reference sequence).

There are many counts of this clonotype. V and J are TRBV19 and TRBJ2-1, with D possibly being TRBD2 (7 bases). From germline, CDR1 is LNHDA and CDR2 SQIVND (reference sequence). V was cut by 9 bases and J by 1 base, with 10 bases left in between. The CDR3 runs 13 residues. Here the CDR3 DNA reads TGTGCCAGCAAGGGGGGGTCCTACAATGAGCAGTTCTTC. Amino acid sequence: CASKGGSYNEQFF.

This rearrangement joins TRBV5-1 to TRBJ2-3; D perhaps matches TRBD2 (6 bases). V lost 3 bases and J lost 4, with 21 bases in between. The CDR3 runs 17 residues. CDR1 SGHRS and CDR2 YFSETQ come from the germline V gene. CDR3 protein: CASSWGTSPFRADTQYF. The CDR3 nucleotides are TGCGCCAGCAGCTGGGGGACTTCGCCCTTTCGGGCAGATACGCAGTATTTT.

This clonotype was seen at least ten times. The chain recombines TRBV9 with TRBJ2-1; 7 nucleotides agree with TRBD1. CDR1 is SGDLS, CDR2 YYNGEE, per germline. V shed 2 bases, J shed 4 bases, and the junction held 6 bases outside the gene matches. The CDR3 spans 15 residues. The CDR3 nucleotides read TGTGCCAGCAGCGTCCGGGACAGAGCTTACAATGAGCAGTTCTTC. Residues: CASSVRDRAYNEQFF.

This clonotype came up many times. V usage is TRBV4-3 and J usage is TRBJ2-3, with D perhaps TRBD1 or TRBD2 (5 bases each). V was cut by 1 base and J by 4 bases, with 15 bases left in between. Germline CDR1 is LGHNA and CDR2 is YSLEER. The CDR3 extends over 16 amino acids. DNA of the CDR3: TGCGCCAGCAGCCAAGGAGGTGCCATGGGGGCAGATACGCAGTATTTT. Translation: CASSQGGAMGADTQYF.

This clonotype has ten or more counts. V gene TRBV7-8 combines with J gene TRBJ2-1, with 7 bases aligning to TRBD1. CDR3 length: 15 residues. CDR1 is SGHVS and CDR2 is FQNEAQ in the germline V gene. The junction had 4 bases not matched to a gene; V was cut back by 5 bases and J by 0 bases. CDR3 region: CASSGRDSSYNEQFF. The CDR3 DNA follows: TGTGCCAGCAGCGGCCGGGACAGCTCCTACAATGAGCAGTTCTTC.

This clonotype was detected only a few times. The CDR3 DNA sequence: TGTGCCAGCAGCTCCTTGGGACAGGGTTTCCCCGGGGAGCTGTTTTTT. Translated, it gives CASSSLGQGFPGELFF. The V call is TRBV11-2, the J call TRBJ2-2; 9 bases are a match to TRBD1. V lost 4 bases and J lost 6; bases outside the gene matches: 9. This CDR3 is 16 amino acids long. CDR1 and CDR2 from the germline V gene are SGHAT and FQNNGV.

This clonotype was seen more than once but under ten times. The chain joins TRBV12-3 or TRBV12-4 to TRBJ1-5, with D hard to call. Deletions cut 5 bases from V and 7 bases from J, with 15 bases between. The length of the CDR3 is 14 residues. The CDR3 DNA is TGTGCCAGCAGTGCCTCTGAGGGAGGGCAGCCCCAGCATTTT. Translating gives CASSASEGGQPQHF.

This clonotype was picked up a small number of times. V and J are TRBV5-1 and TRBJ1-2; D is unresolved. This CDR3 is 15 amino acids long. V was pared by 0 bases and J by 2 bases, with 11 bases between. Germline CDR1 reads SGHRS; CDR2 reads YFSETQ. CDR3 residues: CASSLAAATNYGYTF. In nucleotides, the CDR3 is TGCGCCAGCAGCTTGGCGGCAGCAACGAACTATGGCTACACCTTC.